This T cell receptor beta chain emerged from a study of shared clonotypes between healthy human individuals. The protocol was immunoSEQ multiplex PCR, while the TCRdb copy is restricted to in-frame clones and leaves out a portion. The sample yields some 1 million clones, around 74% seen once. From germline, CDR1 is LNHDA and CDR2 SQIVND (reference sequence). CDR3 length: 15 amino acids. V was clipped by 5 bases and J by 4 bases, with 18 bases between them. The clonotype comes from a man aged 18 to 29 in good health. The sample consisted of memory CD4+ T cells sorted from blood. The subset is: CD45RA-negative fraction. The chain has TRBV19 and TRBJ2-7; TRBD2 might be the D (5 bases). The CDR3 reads CASSVSAGINYEQYF. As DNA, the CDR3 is TGTGCCAGTAGTGTCTCAGCCGGGATCAATTACGAGCAGTACTTC.